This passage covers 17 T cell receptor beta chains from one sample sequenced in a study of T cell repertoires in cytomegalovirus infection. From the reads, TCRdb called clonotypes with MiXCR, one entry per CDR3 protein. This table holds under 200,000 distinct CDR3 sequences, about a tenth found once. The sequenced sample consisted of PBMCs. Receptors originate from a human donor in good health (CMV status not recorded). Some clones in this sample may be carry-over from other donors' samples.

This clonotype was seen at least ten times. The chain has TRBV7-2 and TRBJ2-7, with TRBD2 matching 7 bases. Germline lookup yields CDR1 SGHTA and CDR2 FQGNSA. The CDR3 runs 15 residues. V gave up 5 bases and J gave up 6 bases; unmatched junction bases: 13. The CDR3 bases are TGTGCCAGCAGCCCAAGACTAGCCCAGTCCGTCGAGCAGTACTTC. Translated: CASSPRLAQSVEQYF. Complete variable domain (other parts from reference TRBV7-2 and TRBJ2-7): GAGVSQSPSNKVTEKGKDVELRCDPISGHTALYWYRQSLGQGLEFLIYFQGNSAPDKSGLPSDRFSAERTGGSVSTLTIQRTQQEDSAVYLCASSPRLAQSVEQYFGPGTRLTVT.

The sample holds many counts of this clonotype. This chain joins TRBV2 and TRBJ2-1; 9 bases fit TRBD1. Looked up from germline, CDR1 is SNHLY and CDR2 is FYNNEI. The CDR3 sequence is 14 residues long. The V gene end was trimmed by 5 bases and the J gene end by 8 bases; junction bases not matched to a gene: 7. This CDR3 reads CASSRRQGDDEQFF. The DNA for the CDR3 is TGTGCCAGCAGTAGGCGACAGGGGGACGATGAGCAGTTCTTC.

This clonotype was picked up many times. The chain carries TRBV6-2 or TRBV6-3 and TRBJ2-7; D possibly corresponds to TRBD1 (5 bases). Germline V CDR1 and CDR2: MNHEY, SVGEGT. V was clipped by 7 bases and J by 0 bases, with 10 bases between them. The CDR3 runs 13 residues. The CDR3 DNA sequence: TGTGCCAGCACCTTAGACAGCTCCTACGAGCAGTACTTC. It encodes CASTLDSSYEQYF.

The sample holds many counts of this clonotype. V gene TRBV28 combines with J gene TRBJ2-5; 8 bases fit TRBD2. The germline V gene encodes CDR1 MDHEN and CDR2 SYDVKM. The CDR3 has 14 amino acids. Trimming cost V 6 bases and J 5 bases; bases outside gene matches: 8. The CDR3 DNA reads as TGTGCCAGCAGGCCGGGAGGGTATCGGGAGACCCAGTACTTC. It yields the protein CASRPGGYRETQYF.

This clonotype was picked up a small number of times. This CDR3 reads CASSSAQGLGETQYF. For the CDR3, the DNA is TGTGCCAGCAGTTCCGCGCAAGGGCTCGGTGAGACCCAGTACTTC. This chain joins TRBV28 and TRBJ2-5; D not certain. This CDR3 region has 15 residues. CDR1 and CDR2 from the germline V gene are MDHEN and SYDVKM. Trimming pared 4 bases from V and 5 bases from J, leaving 17 bases between.

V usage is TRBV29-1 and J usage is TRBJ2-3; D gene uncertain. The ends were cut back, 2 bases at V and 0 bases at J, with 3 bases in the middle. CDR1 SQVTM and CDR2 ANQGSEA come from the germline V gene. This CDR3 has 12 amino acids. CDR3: CSVERSTDTQYF. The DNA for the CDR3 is TGCAGCGTTGAAAGGAGCACAGATACGCAGTATTTT.

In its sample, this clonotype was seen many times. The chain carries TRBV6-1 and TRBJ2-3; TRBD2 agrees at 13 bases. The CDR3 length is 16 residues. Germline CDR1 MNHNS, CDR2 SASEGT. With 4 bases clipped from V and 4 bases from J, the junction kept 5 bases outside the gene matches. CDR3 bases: TGTGCCAGCAGTGCACTAGCGGGGGGGCGCGCAGATACGCAGTATTTT. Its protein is CASSALAGGRADTQYF.

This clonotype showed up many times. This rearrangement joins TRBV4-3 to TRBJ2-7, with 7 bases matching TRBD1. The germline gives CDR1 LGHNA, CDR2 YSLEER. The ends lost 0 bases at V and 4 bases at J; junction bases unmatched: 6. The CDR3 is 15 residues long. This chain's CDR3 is CASSQDSQGSYEQYF. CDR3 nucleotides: TGCGCCAGCAGCCAAGATTCACAGGGGTCATACGAGCAGTACTTC.

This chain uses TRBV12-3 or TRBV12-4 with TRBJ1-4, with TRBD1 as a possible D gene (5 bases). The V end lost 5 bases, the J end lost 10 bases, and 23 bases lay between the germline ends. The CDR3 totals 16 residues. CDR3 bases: TGTGCCAGCAGTCCTCAAGCCGGGGTGCAGGGCGGAAAACTGTTTTTT. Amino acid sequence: CASSPQAGVQGGKLFF.

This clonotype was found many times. The CDR3 loop is CSARTLSGNTIYF. In nucleotides, the CDR3 is TGCAGTGCTAGAACTCTCTCTGGAAACACCATATATTTT. The V and J genes are TRBV20-1 and TRBJ1-3; D gene ambiguous. V was trimmed by 2 bases and J by 0 bases, leaving 5 bases between them. In germline, CDR1 is DFQATT, CDR2 SNEGSKA (reference sequence). The CDR3 extends over 13 amino acids.

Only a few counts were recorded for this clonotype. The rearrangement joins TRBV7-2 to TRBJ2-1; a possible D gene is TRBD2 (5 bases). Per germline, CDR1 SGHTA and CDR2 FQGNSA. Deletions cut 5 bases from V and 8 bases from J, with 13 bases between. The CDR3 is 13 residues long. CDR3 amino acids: CASSLTTLDEQFF. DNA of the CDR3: TGTGCCAGCAGCCTGACTACGCTGGATGAGCAGTTCTTC. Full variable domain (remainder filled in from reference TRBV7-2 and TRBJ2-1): GAGVSQSPSNKVTEKGKDVELRCDPISGHTALYWYRQSLGQGLEFLIYFQGNSAPDKSGLPSDRFSAERTGGSVSTLTIQRTQQEDSAVYLCASSLTTLDEQFFGPGTRLTVL.

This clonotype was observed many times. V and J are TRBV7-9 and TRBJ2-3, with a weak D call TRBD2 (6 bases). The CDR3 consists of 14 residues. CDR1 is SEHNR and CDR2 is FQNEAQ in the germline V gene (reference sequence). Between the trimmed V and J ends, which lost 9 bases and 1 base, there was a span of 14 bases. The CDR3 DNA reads TGTGCCAGTGAAGACAGCGGGCGCACAGATACGCAGTATTTT. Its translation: CASEDSGRTDTQYF.

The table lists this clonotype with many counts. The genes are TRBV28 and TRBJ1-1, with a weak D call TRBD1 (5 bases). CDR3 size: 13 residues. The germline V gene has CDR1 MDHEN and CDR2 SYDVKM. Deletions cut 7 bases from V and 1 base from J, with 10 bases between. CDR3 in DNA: TGTGCCAGCATCATCCAGGGGAACACTGAAGCTTTCTTT. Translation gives CASIIQGNTEAFF.

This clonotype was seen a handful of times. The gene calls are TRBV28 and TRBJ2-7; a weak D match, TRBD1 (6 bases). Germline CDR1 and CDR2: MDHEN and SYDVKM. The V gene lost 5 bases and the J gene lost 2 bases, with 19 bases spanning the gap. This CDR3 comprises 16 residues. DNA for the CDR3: TGTGCCAGCAGTGCCCCGGGTGGGCAGGGGACCTACGAGCAGTACTTC. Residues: CASSAPGGQGTYEQYF.

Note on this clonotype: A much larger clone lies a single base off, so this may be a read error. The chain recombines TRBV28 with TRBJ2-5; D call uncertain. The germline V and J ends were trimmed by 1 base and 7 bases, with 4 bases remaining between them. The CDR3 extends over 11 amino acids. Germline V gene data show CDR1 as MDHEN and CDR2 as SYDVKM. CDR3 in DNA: TGTGCCAGCAGTTTATCCGGGACCCAGTACTTC. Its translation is CASSLSGTQYF.

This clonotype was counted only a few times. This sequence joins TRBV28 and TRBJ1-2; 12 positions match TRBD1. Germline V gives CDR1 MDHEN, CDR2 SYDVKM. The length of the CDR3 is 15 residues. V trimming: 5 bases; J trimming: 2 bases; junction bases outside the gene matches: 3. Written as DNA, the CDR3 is TGTGCCAGCAGTACGGGACAGGGGGCAAACTATGGCTACACCTTC. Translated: CASSTGQGANYGYTF.

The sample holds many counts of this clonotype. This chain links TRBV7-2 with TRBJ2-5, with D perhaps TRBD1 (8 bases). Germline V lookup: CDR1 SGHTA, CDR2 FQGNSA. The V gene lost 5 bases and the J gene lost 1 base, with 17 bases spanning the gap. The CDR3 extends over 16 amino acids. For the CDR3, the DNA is TGTGCCAGCAGCGGGCGACAGGGGAGGGCCCAAGAGACCCAGTACTTC. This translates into CASSGRQGRAQETQYF. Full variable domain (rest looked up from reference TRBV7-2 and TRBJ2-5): GAGVSQSPSNKVTEKGKDVELRCDPISGHTALYWYRQSLGQGLEFLIYFQGNSAPDKSGLPSDRFSAERTGGSVSTLTIQRTQQEDSAVYLCASSGRQGRAQETQYFGPGTRLLVL.